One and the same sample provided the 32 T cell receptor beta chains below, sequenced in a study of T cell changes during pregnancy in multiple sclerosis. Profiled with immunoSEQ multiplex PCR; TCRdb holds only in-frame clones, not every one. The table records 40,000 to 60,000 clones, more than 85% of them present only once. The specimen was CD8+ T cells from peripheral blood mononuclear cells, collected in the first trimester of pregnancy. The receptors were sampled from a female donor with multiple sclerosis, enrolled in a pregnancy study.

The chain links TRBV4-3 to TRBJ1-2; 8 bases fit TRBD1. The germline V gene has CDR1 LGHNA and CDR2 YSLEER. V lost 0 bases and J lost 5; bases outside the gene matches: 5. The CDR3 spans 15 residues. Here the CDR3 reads CASSQDRGTGYGYTF. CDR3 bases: TGCGCCAGCAGCCAAGATCGCGGGACAGGTTATGGCTACACCTTC.

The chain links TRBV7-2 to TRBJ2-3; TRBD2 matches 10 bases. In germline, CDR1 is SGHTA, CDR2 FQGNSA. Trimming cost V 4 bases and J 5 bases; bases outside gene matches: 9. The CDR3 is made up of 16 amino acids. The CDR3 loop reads CASSSREREGGDTQYF. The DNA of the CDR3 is TGTGCCAGCAGCTCCCGTGAGCGGGAGGGCGGAGATACGCAGTATTTT.

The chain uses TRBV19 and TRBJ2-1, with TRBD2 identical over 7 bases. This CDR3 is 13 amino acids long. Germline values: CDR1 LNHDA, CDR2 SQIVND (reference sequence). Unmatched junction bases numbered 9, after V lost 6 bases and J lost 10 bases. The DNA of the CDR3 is TGTGCCAGTAGGGCGGGAGCTATTTCCGAGCAGTTCTTC. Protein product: CASRAGAISEQFF.

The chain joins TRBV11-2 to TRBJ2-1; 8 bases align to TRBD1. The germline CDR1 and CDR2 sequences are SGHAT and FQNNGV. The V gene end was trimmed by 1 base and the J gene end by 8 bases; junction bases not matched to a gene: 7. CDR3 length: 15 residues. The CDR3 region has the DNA TGTGCCAGCAGCTTAGGACAGGGGATAATTGATGAGCAGTTCTTC. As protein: CASSLGQGIIDEQFF.

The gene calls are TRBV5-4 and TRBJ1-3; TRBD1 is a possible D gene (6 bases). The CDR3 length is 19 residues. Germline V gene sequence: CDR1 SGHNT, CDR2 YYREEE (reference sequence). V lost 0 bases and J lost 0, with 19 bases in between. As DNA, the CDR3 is TGTGCCAGCAGCTTGGGGAGTACAGGGATAGAGAGCTCTGGAAACACCATATATTTT. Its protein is CASSLGSTGIESSGNTIYF. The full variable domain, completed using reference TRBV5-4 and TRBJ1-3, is ETGVTQSPTHLIKTRGQQVTLRCSSQSGHNTVSWYQQALGQGPQFIFQYYREEENGRGNFPPRFSGLQFPNYSSELNVNALELDDSALYLCASSLGSTGIESSGNTIYFGEGSWLTVV.

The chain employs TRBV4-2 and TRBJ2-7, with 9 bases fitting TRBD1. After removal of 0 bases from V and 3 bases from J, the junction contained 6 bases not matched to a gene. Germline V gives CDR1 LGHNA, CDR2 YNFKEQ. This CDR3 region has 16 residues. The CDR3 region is CASSQDMRQGVYEQYF. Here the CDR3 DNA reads TGTGCCAGCAGCCAAGATATGCGACAGGGGGTCTACGAGCAGTACTTC.

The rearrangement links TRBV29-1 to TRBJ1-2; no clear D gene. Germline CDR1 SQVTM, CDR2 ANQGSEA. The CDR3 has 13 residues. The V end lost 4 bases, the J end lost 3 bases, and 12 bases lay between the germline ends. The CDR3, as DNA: TGCAGCGTTGCTCGGACTGACGACTATGGCTACACCTTC. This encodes CSVARTDDYGYTF.

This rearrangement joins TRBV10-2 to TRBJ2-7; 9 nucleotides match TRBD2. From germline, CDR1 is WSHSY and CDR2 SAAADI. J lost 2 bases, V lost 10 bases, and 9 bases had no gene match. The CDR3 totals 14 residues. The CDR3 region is CATLDVAGAYEQYF. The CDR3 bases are TGCGCCACCCTGGATGTAGCGGGGGCCTACGAGCAGTACTTC.

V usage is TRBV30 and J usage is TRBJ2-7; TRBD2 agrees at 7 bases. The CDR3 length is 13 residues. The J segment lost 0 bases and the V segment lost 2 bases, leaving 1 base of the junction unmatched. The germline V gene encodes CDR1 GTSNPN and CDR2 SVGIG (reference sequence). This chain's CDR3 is CAWSPSGSYEQYF. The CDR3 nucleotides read TGTGCCTGGAGTCCTAGCGGCTCCTACGAGCAGTACTTC.

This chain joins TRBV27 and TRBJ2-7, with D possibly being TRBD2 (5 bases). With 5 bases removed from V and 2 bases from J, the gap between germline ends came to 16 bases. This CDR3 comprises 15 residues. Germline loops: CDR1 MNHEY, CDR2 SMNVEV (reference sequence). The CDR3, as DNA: TGTGCCAGCAGTCCCCGCCGAGGGTTGGCCTACGAGCAGTACTTC. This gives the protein CASSPRRGLAYEQYF.

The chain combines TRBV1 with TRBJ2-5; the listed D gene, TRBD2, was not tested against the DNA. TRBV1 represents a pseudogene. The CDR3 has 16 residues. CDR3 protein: CTSSHASGSSEETQYF. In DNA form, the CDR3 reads TGCACCAGCAGCCACGCTAGCGGGAGTTCGGAGGAGACCCAGTACTTC.

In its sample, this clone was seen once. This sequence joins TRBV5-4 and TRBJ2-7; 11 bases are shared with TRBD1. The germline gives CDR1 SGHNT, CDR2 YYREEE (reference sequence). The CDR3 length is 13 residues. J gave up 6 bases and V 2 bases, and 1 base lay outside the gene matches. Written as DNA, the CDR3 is TGTGCCAGCAGCTTAGGGACAGGGGGCGAGCAGTACTTC. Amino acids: CASSLGTGGEQYF.

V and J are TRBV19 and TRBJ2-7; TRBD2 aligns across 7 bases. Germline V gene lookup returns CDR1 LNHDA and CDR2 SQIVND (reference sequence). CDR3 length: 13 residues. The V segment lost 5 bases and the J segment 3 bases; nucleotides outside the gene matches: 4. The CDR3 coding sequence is TGTGCCAGTAGTGCTAGCGGAGGCTACGAGCAGTACTTC. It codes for CASSASGGYEQYF.

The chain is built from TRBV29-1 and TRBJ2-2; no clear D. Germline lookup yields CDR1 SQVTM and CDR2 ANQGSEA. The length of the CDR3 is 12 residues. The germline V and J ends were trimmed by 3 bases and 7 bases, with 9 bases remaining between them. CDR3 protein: CSVDNSRGELFF. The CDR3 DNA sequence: TGCAGCGTTGATAACAGTCGCGGGGAGCTGTTTTTT.

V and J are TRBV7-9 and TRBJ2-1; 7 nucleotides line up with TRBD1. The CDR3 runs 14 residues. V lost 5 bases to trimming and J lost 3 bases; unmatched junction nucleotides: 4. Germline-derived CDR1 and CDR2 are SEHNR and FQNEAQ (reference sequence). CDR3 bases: TGTGCCAGCAGCCCCCGGGACAGCTACAATGAGCAGTTCTTC. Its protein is CASSPRDSYNEQFF.

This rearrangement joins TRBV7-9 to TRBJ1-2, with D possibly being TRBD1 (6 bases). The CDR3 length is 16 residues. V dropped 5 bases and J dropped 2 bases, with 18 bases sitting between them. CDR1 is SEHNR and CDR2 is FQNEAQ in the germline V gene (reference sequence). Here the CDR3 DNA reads TGTGCCAGCAGCGTCACGTCCGGGACACCAAACTATGGCTACACCTTC. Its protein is CASSVTSGTPNYGYTF.

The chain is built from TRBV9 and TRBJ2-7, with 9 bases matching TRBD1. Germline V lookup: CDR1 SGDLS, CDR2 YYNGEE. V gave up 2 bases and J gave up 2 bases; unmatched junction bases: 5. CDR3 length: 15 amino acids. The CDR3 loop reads CASSVSGTGPYEQYF. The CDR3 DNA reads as TGTGCCAGCAGCGTGTCCGGGACAGGGCCCTACGAGCAGTACTTC.

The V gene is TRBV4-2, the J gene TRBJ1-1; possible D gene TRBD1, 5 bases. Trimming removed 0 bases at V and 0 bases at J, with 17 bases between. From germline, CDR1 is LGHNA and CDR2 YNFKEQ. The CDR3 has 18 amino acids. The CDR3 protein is CASSQEDSAFLMNTEAFF. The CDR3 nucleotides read TGTGCCAGCAGCCAAGAAGACAGTGCCTTCTTGATGAACACTGAAGCTTTCTTT.

The CDR3 sequence: CASRYGQGSYNEQFF. The CDR3 coding sequence is TGTGCCAGCCGTTACGGACAGGGATCCTACAATGAGCAGTTCTTC. The chain combines TRBV27 with TRBJ2-1; 8 bases line up with TRBD1. The CDR3 loop spans 15 amino acids. V shed 8 bases, J shed 1 base, and the junction held 7 bases outside the gene matches. The V gene's germline CDR1 is MNHEY and CDR2 SMNVEV (reference sequence).

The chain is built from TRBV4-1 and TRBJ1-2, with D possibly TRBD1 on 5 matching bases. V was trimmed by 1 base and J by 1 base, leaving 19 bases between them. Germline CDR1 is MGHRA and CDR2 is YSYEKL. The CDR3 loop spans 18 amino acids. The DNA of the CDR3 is TGCGCCAGCAGCCAAGCCCCAGGCGGAGGGACGCATAACTATGGCTACACCTTC. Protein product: CASSQAPGGGTHNYGYTF.

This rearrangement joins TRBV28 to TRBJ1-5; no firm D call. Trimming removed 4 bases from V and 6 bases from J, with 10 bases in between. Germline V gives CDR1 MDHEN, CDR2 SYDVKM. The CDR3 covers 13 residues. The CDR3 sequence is CASSYPGTQPQHF. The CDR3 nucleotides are TGTGCCAGCAGTTATCCGGGAACTCAGCCCCAGCATTTT.

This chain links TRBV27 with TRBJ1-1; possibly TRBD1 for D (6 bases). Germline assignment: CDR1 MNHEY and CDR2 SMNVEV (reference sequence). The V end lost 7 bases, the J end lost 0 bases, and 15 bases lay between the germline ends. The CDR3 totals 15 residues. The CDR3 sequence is CASTKWGGMNTEAFF. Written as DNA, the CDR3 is TGTGCCAGCACCAAGTGGGGGGGCATGAACACTGAAGCTTTCTTT.

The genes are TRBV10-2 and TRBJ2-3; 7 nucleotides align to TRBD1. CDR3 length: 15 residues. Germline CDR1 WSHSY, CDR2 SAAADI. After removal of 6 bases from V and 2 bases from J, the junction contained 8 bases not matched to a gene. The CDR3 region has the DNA TGCGCCAGCAGGGGGACAGCAGGAGACACAGATACGCAGTATTTT. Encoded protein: CASRGTAGDTDTQYF.

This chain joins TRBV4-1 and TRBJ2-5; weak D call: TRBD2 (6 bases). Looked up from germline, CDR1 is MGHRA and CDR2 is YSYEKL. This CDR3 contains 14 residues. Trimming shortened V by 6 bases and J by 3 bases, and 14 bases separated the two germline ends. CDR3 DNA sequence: TGCGCCAGCAGTTTCATAACGGGGGAAGAGACCCAGTACTTC. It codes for CASSFITGEETQYF.

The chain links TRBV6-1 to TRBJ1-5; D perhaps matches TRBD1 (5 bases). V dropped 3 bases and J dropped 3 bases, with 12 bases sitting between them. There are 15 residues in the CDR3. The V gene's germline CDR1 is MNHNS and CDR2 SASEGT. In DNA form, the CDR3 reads TGTGCCAGCAGTGAGGCGGGACGGGTCAATCAGCCCCAGCATTTT. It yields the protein CASSEAGRVNQPQHF.

As DNA, the CDR3 is TGTGCCAGCAGCCCCCGACAGCAAGAGACCCAGTACTTC. Translation: CASSPRQQETQYF. This chain joins TRBV13 and TRBJ2-5; weak D call: TRBD1 (5 bases). The CDR3 is 13 amino acids. Germline CDR1 and CDR2: PRHDT and FYEKMQ (reference sequence). V was pared by 5 bases and J by 2 bases, with 9 bases between.

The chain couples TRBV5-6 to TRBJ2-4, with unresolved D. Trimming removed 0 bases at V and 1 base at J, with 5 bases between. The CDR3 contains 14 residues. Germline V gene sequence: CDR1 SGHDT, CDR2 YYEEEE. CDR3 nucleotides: TGTGCCAGCAGCTTGGCCAGTGCCAAAAACATTCAGTACTTC. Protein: CASSLASAKNIQYF.

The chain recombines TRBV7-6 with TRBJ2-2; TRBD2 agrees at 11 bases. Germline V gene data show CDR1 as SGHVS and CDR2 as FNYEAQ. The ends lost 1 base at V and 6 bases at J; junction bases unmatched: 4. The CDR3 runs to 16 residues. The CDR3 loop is CASSLGTSGSAGELFF. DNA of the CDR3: TGTGCCAGCAGCTTAGGTACTAGCGGGAGCGCCGGGGAGCTGTTTTTT.

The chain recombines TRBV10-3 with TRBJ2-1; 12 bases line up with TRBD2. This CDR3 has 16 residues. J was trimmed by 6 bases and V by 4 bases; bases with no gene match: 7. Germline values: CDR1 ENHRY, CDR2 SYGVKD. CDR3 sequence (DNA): TGTGCCATCAGTGTGACTAGCGGGAGAGGGGTCAATGAGCAGTTCTTC. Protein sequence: CAISVTSGRGVNEQFF.

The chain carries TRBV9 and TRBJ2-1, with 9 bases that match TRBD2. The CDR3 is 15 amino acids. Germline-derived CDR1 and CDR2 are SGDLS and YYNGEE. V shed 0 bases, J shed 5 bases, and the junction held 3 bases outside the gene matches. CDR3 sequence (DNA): TGTGCCAGCAGCGTAGGCGGGGGGGTAAACAATGAGCAGTTCTTC. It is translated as CASSVGGGVNNEQFF. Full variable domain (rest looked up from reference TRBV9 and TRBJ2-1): DSGVTQTPKHLITATGQRVTLRCSPRSGDLSVYWYQQSLDQGLQFLIQYYNGEERAKGNILERFSAQQFPDLHSELNLSSLELGDSALYFCASSVGGGVNNEQFFGPGTRLTVL.

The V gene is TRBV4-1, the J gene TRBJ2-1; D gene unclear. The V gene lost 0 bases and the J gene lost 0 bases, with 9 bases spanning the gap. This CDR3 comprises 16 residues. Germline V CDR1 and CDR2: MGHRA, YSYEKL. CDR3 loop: CASSQEYVSSYNEQFF. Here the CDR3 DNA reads TGCGCCAGCAGCCAAGAATACGTCAGCTCCTACAATGAGCAGTTCTTC.

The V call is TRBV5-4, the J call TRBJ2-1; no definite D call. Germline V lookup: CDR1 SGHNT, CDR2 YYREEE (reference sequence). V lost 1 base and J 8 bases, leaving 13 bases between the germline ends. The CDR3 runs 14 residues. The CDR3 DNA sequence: TGTGCCAGCAGCTTGCGAGGTAGCATCCATGAGCAGTTCTTC. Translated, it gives CASSLRGSIHEQFF.